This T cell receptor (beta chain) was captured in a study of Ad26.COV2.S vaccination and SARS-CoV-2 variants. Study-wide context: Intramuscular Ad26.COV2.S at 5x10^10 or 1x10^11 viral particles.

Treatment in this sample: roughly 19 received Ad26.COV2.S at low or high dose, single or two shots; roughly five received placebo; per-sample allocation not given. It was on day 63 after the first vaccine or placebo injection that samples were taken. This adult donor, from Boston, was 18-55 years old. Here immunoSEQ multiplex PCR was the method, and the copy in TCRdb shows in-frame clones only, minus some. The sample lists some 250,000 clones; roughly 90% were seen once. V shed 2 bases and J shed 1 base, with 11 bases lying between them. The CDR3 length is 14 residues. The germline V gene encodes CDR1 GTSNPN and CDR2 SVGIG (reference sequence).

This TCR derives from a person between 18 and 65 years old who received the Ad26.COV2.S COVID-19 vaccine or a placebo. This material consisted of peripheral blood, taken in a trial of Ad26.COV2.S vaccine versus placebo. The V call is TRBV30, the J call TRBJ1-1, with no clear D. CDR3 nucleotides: TGTGCCTGGAGTCGAGTTCCGGGGAACACTGAAGCTTTCTTT. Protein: CAWSRVPGNTEAFF.